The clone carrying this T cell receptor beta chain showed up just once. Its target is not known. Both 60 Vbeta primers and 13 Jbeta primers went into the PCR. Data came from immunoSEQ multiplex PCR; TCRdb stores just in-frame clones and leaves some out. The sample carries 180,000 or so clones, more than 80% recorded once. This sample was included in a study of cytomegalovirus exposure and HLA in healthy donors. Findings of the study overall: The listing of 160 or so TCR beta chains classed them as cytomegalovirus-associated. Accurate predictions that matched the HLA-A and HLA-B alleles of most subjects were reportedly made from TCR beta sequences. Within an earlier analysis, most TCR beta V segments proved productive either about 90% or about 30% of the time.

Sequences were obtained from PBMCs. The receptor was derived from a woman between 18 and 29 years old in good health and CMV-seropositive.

CDR3 amino acids: CSVDSYSTDTQYF. In DNA, the CDR3 is TGCAGCGTCGACAGTTATAGCACAGATACGCAGTATTTT. V is TRBV29-1 and J is TRBJ2-3, with D maybe TRBD1 (5 bases). CDR1 SQVTM and CDR2 ANQGSEA come from the germline V gene. V lost 6 bases and J 0 bases, leaving 10 bases between the germline ends. This CDR3 contains 13 residues.